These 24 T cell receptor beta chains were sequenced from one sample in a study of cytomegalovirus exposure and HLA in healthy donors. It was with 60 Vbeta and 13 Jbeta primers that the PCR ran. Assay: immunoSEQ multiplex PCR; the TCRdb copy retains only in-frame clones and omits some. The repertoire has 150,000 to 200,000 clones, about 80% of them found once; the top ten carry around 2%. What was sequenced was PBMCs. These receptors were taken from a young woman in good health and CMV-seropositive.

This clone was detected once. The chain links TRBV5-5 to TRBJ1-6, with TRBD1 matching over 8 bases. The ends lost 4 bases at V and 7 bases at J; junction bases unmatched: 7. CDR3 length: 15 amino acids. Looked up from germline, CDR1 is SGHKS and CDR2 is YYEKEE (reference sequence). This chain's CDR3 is CASSPTGQANSPLHF. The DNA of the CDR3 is TGTGCCAGCAGCCCCACGGGACAGGCAAATTCACCCCTCCACTTT.

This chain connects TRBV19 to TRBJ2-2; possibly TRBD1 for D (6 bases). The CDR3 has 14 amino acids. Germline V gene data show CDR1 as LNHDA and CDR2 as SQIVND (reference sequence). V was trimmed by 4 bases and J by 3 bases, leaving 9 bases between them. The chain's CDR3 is CASSSQGYTGELFF. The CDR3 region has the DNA TGTGCCAGTAGTAGCCAGGGGTACACCGGGGAGCTGTTTTTT.

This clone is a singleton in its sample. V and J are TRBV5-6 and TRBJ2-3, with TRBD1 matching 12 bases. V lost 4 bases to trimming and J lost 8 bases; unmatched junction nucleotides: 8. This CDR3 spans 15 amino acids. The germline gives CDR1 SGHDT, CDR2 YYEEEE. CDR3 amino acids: CASSLGTGGAGTQYF. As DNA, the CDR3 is TGTGCCAGCAGCCTGGGGACAGGGGGCGCGGGTACGCAGTATTTT.

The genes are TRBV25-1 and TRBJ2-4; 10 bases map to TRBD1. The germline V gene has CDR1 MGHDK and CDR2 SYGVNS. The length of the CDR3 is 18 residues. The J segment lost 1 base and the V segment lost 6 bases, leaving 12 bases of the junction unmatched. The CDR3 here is CASSRTGRGQGAKNIQYF. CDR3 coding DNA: TGTGCCAGCAGCCGGACAGGAAGGGGACAGGGGGCCAAAAACATTCAGTACTTC.

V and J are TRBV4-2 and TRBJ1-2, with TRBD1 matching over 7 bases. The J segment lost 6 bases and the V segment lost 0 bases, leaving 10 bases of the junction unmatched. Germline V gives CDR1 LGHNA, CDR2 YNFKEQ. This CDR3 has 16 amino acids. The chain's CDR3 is CASSQETGQVRNGYTF. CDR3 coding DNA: TGTGCCAGCAGCCAAGAGACAGGACAGGTTCGGAATGGCTACACCTTC.

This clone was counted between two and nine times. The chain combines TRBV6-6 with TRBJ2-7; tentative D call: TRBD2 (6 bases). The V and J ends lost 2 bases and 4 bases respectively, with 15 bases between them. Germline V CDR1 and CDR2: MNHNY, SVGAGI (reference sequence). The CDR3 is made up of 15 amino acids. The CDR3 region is CASSYHGGEAYEQYF. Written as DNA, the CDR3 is TGTGCCAGCAGTTACCACGGGGGAGAAGCTTACGAGCAGTACTTC.

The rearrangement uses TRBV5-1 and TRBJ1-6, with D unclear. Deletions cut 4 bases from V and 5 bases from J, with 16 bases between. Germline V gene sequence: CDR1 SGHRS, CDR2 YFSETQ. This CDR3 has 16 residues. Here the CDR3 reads CASSPFGVADNSPLHF. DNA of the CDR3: TGCGCCAGCAGCCCGTTCGGGGTGGCCGATAATTCACCCCTCCACTTT.

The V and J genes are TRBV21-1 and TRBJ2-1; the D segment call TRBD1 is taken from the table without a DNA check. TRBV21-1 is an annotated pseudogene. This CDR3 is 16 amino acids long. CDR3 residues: CASSKPGQGKEYEQFF. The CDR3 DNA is TGTGCCAGCAGCAAACCTGGACAGGGGAAGGAGTATGAGCAGTTCTTC.

The CDR3 reads CASRGPDRGRGAFF. DNA for the CDR3: TGTGCCAGCAGGGGTCCGGACAGGGGGCGGGGAGCTTTCTTT. The chain links TRBV6-5 to TRBJ1-1, with 11 bases fitting TRBD1. Unmatched junction bases numbered 10, after V lost 6 bases and J lost 10 bases. Germline-derived CDR1 and CDR2 are MNHEY and SVGAGI. The CDR3 is made up of 14 amino acids.

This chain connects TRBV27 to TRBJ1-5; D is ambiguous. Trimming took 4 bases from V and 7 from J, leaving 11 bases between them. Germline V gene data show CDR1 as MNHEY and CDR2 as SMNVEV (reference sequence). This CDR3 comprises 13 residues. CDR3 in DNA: TGTGCCAGCAGTTCTGCACAGTCCCAGCCCCAGCATTTT. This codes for CASSSAQSQPQHF.

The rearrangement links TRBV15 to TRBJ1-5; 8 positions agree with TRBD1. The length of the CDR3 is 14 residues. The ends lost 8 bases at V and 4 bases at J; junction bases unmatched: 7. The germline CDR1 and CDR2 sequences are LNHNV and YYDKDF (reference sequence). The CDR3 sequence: CATGGGQANQPQHF. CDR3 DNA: TGTGCCACCGGGGGGGGACAGGCGAATCAGCCCCAGCATTTT.

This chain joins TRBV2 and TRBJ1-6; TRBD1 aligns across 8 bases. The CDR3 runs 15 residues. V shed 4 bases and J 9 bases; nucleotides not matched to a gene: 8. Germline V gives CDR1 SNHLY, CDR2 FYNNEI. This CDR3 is CASSGEDRAGSPLHF. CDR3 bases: TGTGCCAGCAGTGGGGAGGACAGGGCAGGTTCACCCCTCCACTTT.

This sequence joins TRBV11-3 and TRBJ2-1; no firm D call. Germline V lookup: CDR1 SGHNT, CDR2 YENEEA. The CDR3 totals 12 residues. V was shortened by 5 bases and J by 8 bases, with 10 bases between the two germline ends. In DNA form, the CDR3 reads TGTGCCAGCAGCCCCACGAGAGATGAGCAGTTCTTC. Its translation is CASSPTRDEQFF.

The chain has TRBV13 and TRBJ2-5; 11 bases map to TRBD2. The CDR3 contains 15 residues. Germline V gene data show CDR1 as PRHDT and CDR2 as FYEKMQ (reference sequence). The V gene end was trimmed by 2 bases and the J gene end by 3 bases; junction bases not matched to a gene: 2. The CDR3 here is CASSLSSGGEETQYF. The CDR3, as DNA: TGTGCCAGCAGCTTAAGTAGCGGGGGGGAAGAGACCCAGTACTTC. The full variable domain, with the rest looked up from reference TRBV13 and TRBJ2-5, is AAGVIQSPRHLIKEKRETATLKCYPIPRHDTVYWYQQGPGQDPQFLISFYEKMQSDKGSIPDRFSAQQFSDYHSELNMSSLELGDSALYFCASSLSSGGEETQYFGPGTRLLVL.

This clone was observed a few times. Here the CDR3 DNA reads TGTGCCAGTAAAGCAGGGTCTTTTAGCACAGATACGCAGTATTTT. This translates into CASKAGSFSTDTQYF. The J gene is TRBJ2-3, the V gene TRBV9; TRBD1 is a possible D gene (5 bases). The germline gives CDR1 SGDLS, CDR2 YYNGEE. This CDR3 contains 15 residues. V was shortened by 8 bases and J by 0 bases, with 16 bases between the two germline ends.

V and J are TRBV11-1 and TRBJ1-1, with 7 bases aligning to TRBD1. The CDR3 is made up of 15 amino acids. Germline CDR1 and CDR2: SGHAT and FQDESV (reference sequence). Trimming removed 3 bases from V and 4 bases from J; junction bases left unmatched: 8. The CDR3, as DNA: TGTGCCAGCAGCTTCGTAACAGGGGCCACCACTGAAGCTTTCTTT. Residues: CASSFVTGATTEAFF.

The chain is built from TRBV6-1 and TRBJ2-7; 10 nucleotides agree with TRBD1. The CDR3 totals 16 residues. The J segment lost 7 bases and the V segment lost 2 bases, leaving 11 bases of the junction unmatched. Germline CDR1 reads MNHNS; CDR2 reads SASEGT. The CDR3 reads CASSEPLGQGFGEQYF. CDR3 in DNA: TGTGCCAGCAGTGAACCCCTGGGACAGGGGTTTGGGGAGCAGTACTTC.

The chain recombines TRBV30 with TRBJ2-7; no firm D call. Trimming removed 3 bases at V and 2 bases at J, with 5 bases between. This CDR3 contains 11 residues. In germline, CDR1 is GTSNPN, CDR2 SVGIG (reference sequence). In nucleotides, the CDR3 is TGTGCCTGGAGGCTAACCTACGAGCAGTACTTC. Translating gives CAWRLTYEQYF. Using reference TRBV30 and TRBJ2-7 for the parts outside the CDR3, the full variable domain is SQTIHQWPATLVQPVGSPLSLECTVEGTSNPNLYWYRQAAGRGLQLLFYSVGIGQISSEVPQNLSASRPQDRQFILSSKKLLLSDSGFYLCAWRLTYEQYFGPGTRLTVT.

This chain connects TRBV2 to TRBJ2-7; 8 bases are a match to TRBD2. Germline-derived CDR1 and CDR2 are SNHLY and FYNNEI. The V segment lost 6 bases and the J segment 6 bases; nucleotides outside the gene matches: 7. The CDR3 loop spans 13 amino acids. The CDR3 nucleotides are TGTGCCAGCAGGATAGCGGGGAAGGGCGAGCAGTACTTC. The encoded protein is CASRIAGKGEQYF.

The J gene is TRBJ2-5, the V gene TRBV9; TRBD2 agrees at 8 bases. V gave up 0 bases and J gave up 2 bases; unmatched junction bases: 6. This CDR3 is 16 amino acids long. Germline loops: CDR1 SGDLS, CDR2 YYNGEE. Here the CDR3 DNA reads TGTGCCAGCAGCGTAGCCGGGGGGGGCCTACAAGAGACCCAGTACTTC. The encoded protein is CASSVAGGGLQETQYF.

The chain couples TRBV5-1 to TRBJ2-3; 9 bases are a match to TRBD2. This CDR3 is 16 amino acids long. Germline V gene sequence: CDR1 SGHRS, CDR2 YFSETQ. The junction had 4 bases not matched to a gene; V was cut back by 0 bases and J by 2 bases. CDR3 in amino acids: CASSLALAGATDTQYF. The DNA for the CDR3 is TGCGCCAGCAGCTTGGCTTTAGCGGGGGCCACAGATACGCAGTATTTT. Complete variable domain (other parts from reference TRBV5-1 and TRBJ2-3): KAGVTQTPRYLIKTRGQQVTLSCSPISGHRSVSWYQQTPGQGLQFLFEYFSETQRNKGNFPGRFSGRQFSNSRSEMNVSTLELGDSALYLCASSLALAGATDTQYFGPGTRLTVL.

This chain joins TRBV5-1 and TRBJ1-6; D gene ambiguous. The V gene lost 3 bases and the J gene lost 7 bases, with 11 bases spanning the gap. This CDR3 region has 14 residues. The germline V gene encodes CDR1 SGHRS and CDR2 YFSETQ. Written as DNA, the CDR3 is TGCGCCAGCAGCTCACAGACGGGAAATTCACCCCTCCACTTT. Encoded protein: CASSSQTGNSPLHF.

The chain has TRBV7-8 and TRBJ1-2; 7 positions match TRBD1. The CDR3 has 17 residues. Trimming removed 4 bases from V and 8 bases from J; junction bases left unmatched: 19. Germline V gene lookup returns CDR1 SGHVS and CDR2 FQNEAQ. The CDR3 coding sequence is TGTGCCAGCAGCTCCTCCCGAGTTGACAGGGCTGGAGAGGGCTACACCTTC. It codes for CASSSSRVDRAGEGYTF.

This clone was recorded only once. The CDR3: CASSKDYTVLNEQFF. In DNA form, the CDR3 reads TGTGCCAGCAGCAAGGACTACACGGTTCTCAATGAGCAGTTCTTC. The rearrangement links TRBV7-2 to TRBJ2-1, with a weak D call TRBD2 (6 bases). The V gene's germline CDR1 is SGHTA and CDR2 FQGNSA. Trimming cost V 5 bases and J 6 bases, with 17 bases left between them. This CDR3 comprises 15 residues.